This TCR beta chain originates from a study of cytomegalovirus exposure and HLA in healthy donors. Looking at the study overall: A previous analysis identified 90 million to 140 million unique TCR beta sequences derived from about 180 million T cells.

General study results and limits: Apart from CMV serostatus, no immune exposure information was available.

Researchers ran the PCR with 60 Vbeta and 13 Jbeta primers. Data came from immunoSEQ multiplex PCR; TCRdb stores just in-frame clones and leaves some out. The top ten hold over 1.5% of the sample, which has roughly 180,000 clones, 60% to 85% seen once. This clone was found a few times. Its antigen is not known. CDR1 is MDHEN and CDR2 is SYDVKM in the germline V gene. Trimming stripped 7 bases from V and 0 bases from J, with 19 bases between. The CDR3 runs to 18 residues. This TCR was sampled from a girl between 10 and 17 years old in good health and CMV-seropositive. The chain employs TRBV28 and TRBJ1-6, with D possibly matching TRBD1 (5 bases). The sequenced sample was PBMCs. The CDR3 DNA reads TGTGCCAGCACCCCGGTGGCAGGGATGAGCTCCTATAATTCACCCCTCCACTTT. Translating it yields CASTPVAGMSSYNSPLHF. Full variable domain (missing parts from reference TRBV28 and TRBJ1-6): DVKVTQSSRYLVKRTGEKVFLECVQDMDHENMFWYRQDPGLGLRLIYFSYDVKMKEKGDIPEGYSVSREKKERFSLILESASTNQTSMYLCASTPVAGMSSYNSPLHFGNGTRLTVT.